The 2 T cell receptor beta chains given below trace back to one sample, sequenced in a study of T-cell memory formation after mild COVID-19. TCRdb ran MiXCR on the 5' RACE reads and lists one entry per CDR3 protein. The data contain some 300,000 distinct CDR3 sequences, 20% of them seen just once; the ten biggest clones take up 21%. Sequenced: PBMCs or a T cell subset sorted from them (not recorded which). These TCRs come from a young man who had mild COVID-19 (a few samples of this study predate the infection). Cell type and time point are not known.

This clonotype occurred a few times. The rearrangement joins TRBV29-1 to TRBJ1-5; TRBD1 agrees at 9 bases. Unmatched junction bases numbered 4, after V lost 6 bases and J lost 7 bases. The length of the CDR3 is 12 residues. Germline CDR1 reads SQVTM; CDR2 reads ANQGSEA. The CDR3 reads CSVWDREQPQHF. The CDR3 DNA follows: TGCAGCGTGTGGGACAGGGAACAGCCCCAGCATTTT. The full variable domain, completed using reference TRBV29-1 and TRBJ1-5, is SAVISQKPSRDICQRGTSLTIQCQVDSQVTMMFWYRQQPGQSLTLIATANQGSEATYESGFVIDKFPISRPNLTFSTLTVSNMSPEDSSIYLCSVWDREQPQHFGDGTRLSIL.

This clonotype was found many times. The chain uses TRBV4-1 and TRBJ2-2; 12 bases line up with TRBD2. The CDR3 has 20 amino acids. CDR1 and CDR2 from the germline V gene are MGHRA and YSYEKL. The junction had 8 bases not matched to a gene; V was cut back by 0 bases and J by 0 bases. CDR3 residues: CASSQDHALAGGSNTGELFF. For the CDR3, the DNA is TGCGCCAGCAGCCAAGATCATGCACTAGCGGGGGGCTCGAACACCGGGGAGCTGTTTTTT.